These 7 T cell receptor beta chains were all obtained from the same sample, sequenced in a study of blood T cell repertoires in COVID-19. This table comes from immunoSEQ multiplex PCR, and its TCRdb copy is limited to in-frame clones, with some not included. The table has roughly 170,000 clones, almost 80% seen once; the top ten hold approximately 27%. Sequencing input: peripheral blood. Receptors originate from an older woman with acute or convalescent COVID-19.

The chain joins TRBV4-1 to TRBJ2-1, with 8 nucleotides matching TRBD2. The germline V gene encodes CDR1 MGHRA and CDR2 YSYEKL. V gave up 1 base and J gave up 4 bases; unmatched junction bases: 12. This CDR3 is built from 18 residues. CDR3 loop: CASSQARGGLAVYNEQFF. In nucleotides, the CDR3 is TGCGCCAGCAGCCAAGCTAGGGGTGGACTAGCCGTTTACAATGAGCAGTTCTTC.

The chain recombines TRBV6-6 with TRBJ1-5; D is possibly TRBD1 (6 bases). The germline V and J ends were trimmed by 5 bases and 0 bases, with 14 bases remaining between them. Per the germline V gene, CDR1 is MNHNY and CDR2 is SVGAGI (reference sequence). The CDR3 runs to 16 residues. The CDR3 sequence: CASSPPAGDSNQPQHF. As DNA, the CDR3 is TGTGCCAGCAGTCCACCCGCAGGGGATAGCAATCAGCCCCAGCATTTT.

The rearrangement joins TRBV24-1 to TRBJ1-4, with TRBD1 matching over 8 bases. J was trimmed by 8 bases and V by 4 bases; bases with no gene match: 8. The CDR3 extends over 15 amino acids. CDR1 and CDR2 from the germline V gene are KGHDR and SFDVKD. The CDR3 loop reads CATSESGGLKEKLFF. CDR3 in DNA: TGTGCCACCAGTGAATCAGGGGGCTTGAAGGAAAAACTGTTTTTT.

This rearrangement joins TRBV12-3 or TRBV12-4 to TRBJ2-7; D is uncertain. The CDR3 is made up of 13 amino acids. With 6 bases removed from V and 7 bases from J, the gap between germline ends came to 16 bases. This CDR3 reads CASRLNGPREQYF. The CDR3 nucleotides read TGTGCCAGCAGACTAAACGGCCCGCGGGAGCAGTACTTC.

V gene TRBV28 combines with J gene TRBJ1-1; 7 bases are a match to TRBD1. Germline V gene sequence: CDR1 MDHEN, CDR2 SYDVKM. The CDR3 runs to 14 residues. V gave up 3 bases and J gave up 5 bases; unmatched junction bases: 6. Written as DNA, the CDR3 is TGTGCCAGCAGTTTTACAAGGGGGCAAACTGAAGCTTTCTTT. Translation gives CASSFTRGQTEAFF.

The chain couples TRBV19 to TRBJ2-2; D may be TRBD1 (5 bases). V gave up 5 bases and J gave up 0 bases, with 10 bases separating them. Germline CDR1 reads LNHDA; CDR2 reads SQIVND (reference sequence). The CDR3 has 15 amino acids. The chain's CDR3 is CASSWSGTNTGELFF. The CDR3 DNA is TGTGCCAGTAGTTGGTCAGGGACGAACACCGGGGAGCTGTTTTTT.

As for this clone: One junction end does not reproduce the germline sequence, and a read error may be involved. In DNA form, the CDR3 reads TGCGCCAGCAGCGAAGAGGGGGGGGCCTACGAGCAGTACTTC. Translation gives CASSEEGGAYEQYF. V usage is TRBV4-1 and J usage is TRBJ2-7; maybe TRBD2 (7 bases). Germline lookup yields CDR1 MGHRA and CDR2 YSYEKL. The CDR3 runs to 14 residues.